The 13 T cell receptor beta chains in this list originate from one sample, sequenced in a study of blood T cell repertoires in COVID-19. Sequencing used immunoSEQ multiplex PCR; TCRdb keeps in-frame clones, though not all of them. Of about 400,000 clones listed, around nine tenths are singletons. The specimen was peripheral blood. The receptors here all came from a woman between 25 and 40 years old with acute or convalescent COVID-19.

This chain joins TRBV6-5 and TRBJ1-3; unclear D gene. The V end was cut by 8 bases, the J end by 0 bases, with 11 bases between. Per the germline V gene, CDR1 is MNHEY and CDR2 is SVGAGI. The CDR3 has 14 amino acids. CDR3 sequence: CASLTLYSGNTIYF. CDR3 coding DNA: TGTGCCAGCTTGACACTTTACTCTGGAAACACCATATATTTT.

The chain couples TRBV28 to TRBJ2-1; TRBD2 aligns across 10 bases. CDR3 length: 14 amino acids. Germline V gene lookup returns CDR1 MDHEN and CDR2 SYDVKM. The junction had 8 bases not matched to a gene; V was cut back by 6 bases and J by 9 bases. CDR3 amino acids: CASSITSGVGEQFF. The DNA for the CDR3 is TGTGCCAGCAGCATAACTAGCGGGGTGGGTGAGCAGTTCTTC.

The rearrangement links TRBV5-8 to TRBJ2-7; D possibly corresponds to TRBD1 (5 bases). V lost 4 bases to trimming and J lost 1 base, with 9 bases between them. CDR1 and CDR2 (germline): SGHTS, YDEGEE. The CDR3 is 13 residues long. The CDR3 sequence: CASSGRQSYEQYF. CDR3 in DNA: TGTGCCAGCAGCGGGCGACAGTCCTACGAGCAGTACTTC.

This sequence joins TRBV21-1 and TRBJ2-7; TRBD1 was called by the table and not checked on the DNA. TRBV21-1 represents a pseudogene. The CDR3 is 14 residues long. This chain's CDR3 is CASSENDRNYEQYF. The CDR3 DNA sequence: TGTGCCAGCAGCGAAAATGACAGGAACTACGAGCAGTACTTC.

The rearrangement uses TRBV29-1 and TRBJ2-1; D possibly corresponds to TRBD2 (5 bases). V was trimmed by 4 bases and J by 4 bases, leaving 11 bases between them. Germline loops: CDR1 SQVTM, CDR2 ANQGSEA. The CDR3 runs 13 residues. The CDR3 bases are TGCAGCGTTGGGTCGGACTGGTACAATGAGCAGTTCTTC. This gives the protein CSVGSDWYNEQFF.

DNA of the CDR3: TGTGCCAGCACGCAGGGGAGGGAGAACACTGAAGCTTTCTTT. This gives the protein CASTQGRENTEAFF. The genes are TRBV6-5 and TRBJ1-1; TRBD1 is a possible D gene (6 bases). The CDR3 runs to 14 residues. V lost 7 bases and J lost 1, with 13 bases in between. In germline, CDR1 is MNHEY, CDR2 SVGAGI.

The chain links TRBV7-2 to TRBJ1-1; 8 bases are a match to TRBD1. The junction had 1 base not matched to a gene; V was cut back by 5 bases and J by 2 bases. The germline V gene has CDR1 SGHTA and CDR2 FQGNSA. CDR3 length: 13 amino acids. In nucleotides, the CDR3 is TGTGCCAGCAGCGGACAGGGTAACACTGAAGCTTTCTTT. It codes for CASSGQGNTEAFF.

In DNA, the CDR3 is TGCAGCGTTGAAGGGTTAGCGGACCAAGAGACCCAGTACTTC. Amino acids: CSVEGLADQETQYF. The chain employs TRBV29-1 and TRBJ2-5, with D perhaps matching TRBD2 (6 bases). Trimming took 1 base from V and 0 from J, leaving 9 bases between them. CDR1 is SQVTM, CDR2 ANQGSEA, per germline. The CDR3 spans 14 residues.

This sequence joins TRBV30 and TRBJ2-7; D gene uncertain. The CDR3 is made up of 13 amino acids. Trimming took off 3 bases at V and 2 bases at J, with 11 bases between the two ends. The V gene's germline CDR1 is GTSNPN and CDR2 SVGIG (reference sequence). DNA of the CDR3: TGTGCCTGGAGATGGCCTGAACCCTACGAGCAGTACTTC. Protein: CAWRWPEPYEQYF.

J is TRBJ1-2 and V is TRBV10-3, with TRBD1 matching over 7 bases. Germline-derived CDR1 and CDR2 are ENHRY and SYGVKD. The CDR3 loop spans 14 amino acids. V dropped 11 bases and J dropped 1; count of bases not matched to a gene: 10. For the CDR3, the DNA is TGTGCCTCCGGGCAAGGGGGCGATAACTATGGCTACACCTTC. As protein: CASGQGGDNYGYTF.

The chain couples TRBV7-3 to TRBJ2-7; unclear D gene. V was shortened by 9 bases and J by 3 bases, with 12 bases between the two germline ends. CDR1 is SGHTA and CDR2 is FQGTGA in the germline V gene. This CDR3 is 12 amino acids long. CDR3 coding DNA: TGTGCCAGACCAACACCTGTCTACGAGCAGTACTTC. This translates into CARPTPVYEQYF.

The CDR3 nucleotides read TGTGCCAGCTCACCACGGGACACCGACTTTTCCTATAATTCACCCCTCCACTTT. The encoded protein is CASSPRDTDFSYNSPLHF. The chain links TRBV18 to TRBJ1-6; the D gene is possibly TRBD1 (6 bases). Per germline, CDR1 KGHSH and CDR2 LQKENI. Trimming removed 1 base from V and 1 base from J, with 14 bases in between. The CDR3 is made up of 18 amino acids.

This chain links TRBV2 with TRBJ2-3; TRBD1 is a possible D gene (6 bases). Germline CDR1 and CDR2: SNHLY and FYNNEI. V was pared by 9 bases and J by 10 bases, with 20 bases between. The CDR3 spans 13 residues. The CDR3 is CASQKKGVLAQYF. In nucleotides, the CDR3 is TGTGCCAGTCAGAAGAAGGGGGTTTTGGCGCAGTATTTT.